The TCR beta chain described here comes from a study of cytomegalovirus exposure and HLA in healthy donors. Notes on the study in general: In a later analysis, across HLA loci, associated TCR counts were highest for DRB1, lowest for HLA-C. A likely sequencing artifact accounted for one observed cluster of highly shared sequence variants.

The PCR contained 60 Vbeta and 13 Jbeta primers. Method: immunoSEQ multiplex PCR; TCRdb's copy keeps in-frame clones and lacks some. The table shows 170,000 or so clones, with around 80% occurring only once. The CDR3 extends over 15 amino acids. Germline V gene lookup returns CDR1 SGHAT and CDR2 FQNNGV. Trimming left V 6 bases short and J 5 bases short, with 19 bases between. With respect to this clone: The antigen remains unidentified.

Sequenced sample: PBMCs. This clonotype originated in a woman in her forties or fifties in good health and CMV-seronegative. The chain uses TRBV11-2 and TRBJ1-1; weak D call: TRBD1 (6 bases). The CDR3 coding sequence is TGTGCCAGCAGACCTACCCTGGGGGCTGGGACTGAAGCTTTCTTT. Translated, it gives CASRPTLGAGTEAFF.